One sample yielded the 32 T cell receptor beta chains listed below, sequenced in a study of monozygotic twins with inflammatory bowel disease. From its re-call of the 5' RACE reads, TCRdb lists each CDR3 protein once, without DNA. Its listing shows fewer than 200,000 distinct CDR3 sequences. Sequenced input: blood. The receptors come from a human donor with ulcerative colitis or Crohn's disease, or a healthy co-twin of an affected twin (not recorded which).

The V and J genes are TRBV5-6 and TRBJ1-6. Germline CDR1 is SGHDT and CDR2 is YYEEEE. The CDR3 spans 16 residues. The CDR3 loop is CASSSDPSSYNSPLHF.

The J gene is TRBJ2-7, the V gene TRBV20-1; TCRdb selects TRBD2, and the lack of DNA leaves this call unchecked. Germline V gene lookup returns CDR1 DFQATT and CDR2 SNEGSKA (reference sequence). The CDR3 is 13 residues long. CDR3 residues: CSARGGTYYKQYF.

This chain connects TRBV27 to TRBJ2-1; the D call from TCRdb, TRBD1, cannot be confirmed without DNA. The CDR3 runs to 16 residues. Germline V gene sequence: CDR1 MNHEY, CDR2 SMNVEV (reference sequence). This CDR3 is CASSLYATGGDNEQFF.

This rearrangement joins TRBV20-1 to TRBJ1-1; the D call from TCRdb, TRBD1, cannot be confirmed without DNA. The CDR3 covers 15 residues. Germline V gene data show CDR1 as DFQATT and CDR2 as SNEGSKA (reference sequence). CDR3 region: CSAQDRDGVNTEAFF.

The chain recombines TRBV7-2 with TRBJ2-1; TCRdb's assignment of TRBD2 cannot be checked, as there is no DNA. The CDR3 loop spans 14 amino acids. Germline loops: CDR1 SGHTA, CDR2 FQGNSA. The CDR3 reads CASSRTGERGEQFF.

This chain uses TRBV9 with TRBJ2-5; TCRdb selects TRBD1, and the lack of DNA leaves this call unchecked. Germline V gives CDR1 SGDLS, CDR2 YYNGEE. This CDR3 contains 15 residues. The CDR3 region is CASSPSRGYQETQYF.

The V call is TRBV10-3, the J call TRBJ1-2; as DNA is missing, the TRBD1 call by TCRdb cannot be tested. Germline CDR1 and CDR2: ENHRY and SYGVKD. The length of the CDR3 is 13 residues. The CDR3 sequence is CAISGSDSLNGTF.

CDR3 protein: CASSSFQADSEKETQYF. The genes are TRBV7-8 and TRBJ2-5; with no DNA, the TCRdb D assignment of TRBD1 cannot be verified. Germline V gives CDR1 SGHVS, CDR2 FQNEAQ. CDR3 length equals 17 residues.

This chain uses TRBV20-1 with TRBJ2-7; TCRdb lists TRBD2, though no DNA is available to test this call. This CDR3 spans 14 amino acids. Germline V CDR1 and CDR2: DFQATT, SNEGSKA (reference sequence). The CDR3 here is CSASGGGNSYEQYF.

The rearrangement uses TRBV4-1 and TRBJ2-1; the TRBD2 assignment by TCRdb is unverifiable without DNA. This CDR3 has 15 residues. Germline V lookup: CDR1 MGHRA, CDR2 YSYEKL. The CDR3 sequence: CASSHLDIASNEQFF.

The chain has TRBV15 and TRBJ2-1. This CDR3 is built from 14 residues. From germline, CDR1 is LNHNV and CDR2 YYDKDF (reference sequence). CDR3 loop: CATSRDLWVIEQFF.

The rearrangement uses TRBV3-1 and TRBJ2-1; TCRdb names TRBD1, which stays unverified in the absence of DNA. Germline V gene data show CDR1 as LGHDT and CDR2 as YNNKEL (reference sequence). The CDR3 is made up of 17 amino acids. The CDR3: CASSQAGTGVSYNEQFF.

The genes are TRBV20-1 and TRBJ2-2; absent DNA, TCRdb's TRBD1 call cannot be checked. The CDR3 covers 14 residues. From germline, CDR1 is DFQATT and CDR2 SNEGSKA (reference sequence). The CDR3 is CSAPGTGGTGELFF.

The J gene is TRBJ2-5, the V gene TRBV12-3 or TRBV12-4. The CDR3 consists of 12 residues. The CDR3 loop is CASYGREETQYF.

This chain connects TRBV12-3 or TRBV12-4 to TRBJ2-7; the TRBD1 assignment by TCRdb is unverifiable without DNA. This CDR3 contains 15 residues. CDR3 protein: CASSLIADTAYEQYF.

The chain recombines TRBV7-2 with TRBJ2-5; without DNA, the TCRdb call of TRBD2 cannot be checked. The CDR3 runs 13 residues. Germline lookup yields CDR1 SGHTA and CDR2 FQGNSA. The CDR3 reads CASSLVGGETQYF.

The chain combines TRBV7-2 with TRBJ2-3; TCRdb's D gene call, TRBD2, goes unchecked for lack of DNA. The CDR3 spans 13 residues. Germline values: CDR1 SGHTA, CDR2 FQGNSA. The CDR3 loop reads CASSAAGTDTQYF.

The rearrangement joins TRBV5-4 to TRBJ1-1. Germline values: CDR1 SGHNT, CDR2 YYREEE (reference sequence). The CDR3 has 13 amino acids. The CDR3 protein is CASSYEGPQEAFF.

This chain connects TRBV9 to TRBJ2-7; there is no DNA to check the TCRdb D call of TRBD1. Per germline, CDR1 SGDLS and CDR2 YYNGEE. The CDR3 covers 14 residues. The CDR3 region is CASSPGQTTYEQYF. The full variable domain, rest sourced from reference TRBV9 and TRBJ2-7, is DSGVTQTPKHLITATGQRVTLRCSPRSGDLSVYWYQQSLDQGLQFLIQYYNGEERAKGNILERFSAQQFPDLHSELNLSSLELGDSALYFCASSPGQTTYEQYFGPGTRLTVT.

The V and J genes are TRBV7-6 and TRBJ1-4; TCRdb proposes TRBD1, but this gene call is untestable without DNA. In germline, CDR1 is SGHVS, CDR2 FNYEAQ. The CDR3 is made up of 15 amino acids. The CDR3: CASSLSTGSGEKLFF.

V gene TRBV29-1 combines with J gene TRBJ2-5; the TCRdb D gene call, TRBD1, has no DNA to confirm it. The CDR3 has 15 amino acids. From germline, CDR1 is SQVTM and CDR2 ANQGSEA. The CDR3 loop reads CSVDGEDRNQETQYF.

V is TRBV20-1 and J is TRBJ1-5; TCRdb's assignment of TRBD1 cannot be checked, as there is no DNA. The CDR3 contains 16 residues. Looked up from germline, CDR1 is DFQATT and CDR2 is SNEGSKA (reference sequence). The CDR3 sequence is CSAREFHREVIQPQHF.

The chain has TRBV15 and TRBJ1-5. The CDR3 extends over 14 amino acids. Germline V lookup: CDR1 LNHNV, CDR2 YYDKDF (reference sequence). This CDR3 is CATSRGGEAQPQHF.

The J gene is TRBJ2-1, the V gene TRBV7-8; checking the TCRdb D call of TRBD1 is not possible without DNA. There are 14 residues in the CDR3. Germline V gives CDR1 SGHVS, CDR2 FQNEAQ. CDR3 region: CASSLGDSFNEQFF.

J is TRBJ2-1 and V is TRBV6-2 or TRBV6-3; without DNA, the TCRdb call of TRBD2 cannot be checked. Germline lookup yields CDR1 MNHEY and CDR2 SVGEGT. The CDR3 spans 15 residues. CDR3 in amino acids: CASSYLQAVYNEQFF.

The rearrangement links TRBV5-6 to TRBJ2-5. The CDR3 spans 15 residues. Germline V lookup: CDR1 SGHDT, CDR2 YYEEEE. CDR3 sequence reads: CASSQIDGKQETQYF.

The J gene is TRBJ1-2, the V gene TRBV5-4; TCRdb returns TRBD1, unconfirmable since there is no DNA. The CDR3 totals 16 residues. Per germline, CDR1 SGHNT and CDR2 YYREEE (reference sequence). The CDR3 is CASSSINRAGTGGYTF.

This chain uses TRBV6-2 or TRBV6-3 with TRBJ1-6. CDR1 is MNHEY and CDR2 is SVGEGT in the germline V gene. The CDR3 totals 15 residues. The CDR3 sequence: CASSYLGSENSPLHF.

The CDR3 is CASSLSGRAYEQFF. This rearrangement joins TRBV12-3 or TRBV12-4 to TRBJ2-1; TCRdb reports TRBD2, a call that lacks DNA to check it against. The CDR3 length is 14 residues.

The V call is TRBV7-9, the J call TRBJ2-7; TCRdb names TRBD1, which stays unverified in the absence of DNA. The CDR3 is made up of 15 amino acids. CDR1 is SEHNR, CDR2 FQNEAQ, per germline (reference sequence). The CDR3 loop reads CASSLGERAAYEQYF.

J is TRBJ2-7 and V is TRBV7-2; TCRdb returns TRBD1, unconfirmable since there is no DNA. This CDR3 comprises 13 residues. CDR1 is SGHTA, CDR2 FQGNSA, per germline. The CDR3 protein is CASSLGGGGEQYF.

The chain combines TRBV11-2 with TRBJ2-3; without DNA, the TCRdb call of TRBD2 cannot be checked. CDR1 SGHAT and CDR2 FQNNGV come from the germline V gene. There are 18 residues in the CDR3. The CDR3 spells CASSSTARWVPAPDTQYF.